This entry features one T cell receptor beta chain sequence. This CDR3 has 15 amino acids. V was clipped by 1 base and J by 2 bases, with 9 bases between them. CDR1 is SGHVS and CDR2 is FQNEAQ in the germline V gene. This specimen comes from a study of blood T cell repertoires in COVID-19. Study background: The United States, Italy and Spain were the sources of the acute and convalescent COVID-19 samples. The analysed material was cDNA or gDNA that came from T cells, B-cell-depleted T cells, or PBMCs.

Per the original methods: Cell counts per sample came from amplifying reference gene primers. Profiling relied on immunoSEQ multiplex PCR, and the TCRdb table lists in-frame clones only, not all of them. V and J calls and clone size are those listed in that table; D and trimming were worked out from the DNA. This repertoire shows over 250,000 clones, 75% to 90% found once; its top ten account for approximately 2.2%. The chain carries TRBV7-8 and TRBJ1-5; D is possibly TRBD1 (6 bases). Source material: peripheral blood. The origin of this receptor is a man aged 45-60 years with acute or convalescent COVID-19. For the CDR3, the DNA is TGTGCCAGCAGCTTAGTATGGACAGGCAATCAGCCCCAGCATTTT. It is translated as CASSLVWTGNQPQHF.